This TCR beta chain was captured in a study of T cells in pancreatic ductal adenocarcinoma. Findings and limits, study-wide: No significant tumor-blood clonality difference; means were about 0.1 and 0.07. Compared with tumor, blood showed more total productive templates and 7 to 9.5-fold more clonotypes. Comparisons of tumor and blood clonality may show falsely lower tumor diversity. This surgical cohort overrepresents the minority presenting with early-stage disease.

The selected patients with pancreatic ductal adenocarcinoma had surgery but no neoadjuvant therapy. This clone has just one count. Its antigen is still unknown. Profiled with immunoSEQ multiplex PCR; TCRdb holds only in-frame clones, not every one. The sample has about 97,000 clones, 90% to 95% seen once; the top ten hold under 3.5%. V lost 3 bases and J lost 7; bases outside the gene matches: 6. The CDR3 runs 14 residues. Germline V gene data show CDR1 as KGHSH and CDR2 as LQKENI. This TCR was recovered from a human donor with pancreatic ductal adenocarcinoma. The J gene is TRBJ2-1, the V gene TRBV18, with 7 bases fitting TRBD1. The sample was PBMCs. The DNA of the CDR3 is TGTGCCAGCTCACCCGACAGGGTTGTGAATGAGCAGTTCTTC. It encodes CASSPDRVVNEQFF.